The sequence of this TCR beta chain was determined in a study of OX40 agonist ivuxolimab in advanced cancers. Study-level background: Each dose-escalation patient presented with hepatocellular carcinoma, melanoma, renal cell or head and neck cancer. The eligibility criteria allowed prior anti-PD-1, anti-PD-L1 or anti-CTLA-4 therapy, and about 40% had some. General study findings and limits: Partly responding patients at 0.1-3.0 mg/kg showed some of the smallest clonal expansion.

This clone appeared a few times. Antigen unknown. Method: immunoSEQ multiplex PCR; TCRdb's copy keeps in-frame clones and lacks some. This repertoire shows some 12,000 clones, about four fifths found once; its top ten account for under 30%. Autoimmune disease history or systemic immunosuppression led to patient exclusion. V shed 2 bases, J shed 4 bases, and the junction held 3 bases outside the gene matches. The germline gives CDR1 SGDLS, CDR2 YYNGEE. CDR3 length equals 15 residues. The rearrangement links TRBV9 to TRBJ2-1, with TRBD2 matching over 10 bases. The material was CD4+ or CD8+ T cells sorted from blood, obtained in a trial of the OX40 agonist ivuxolimab. The receptor's source is an adult with an advanced solid tumor such as melanoma, head and neck, liver or kidney cancer. This chain's CDR3 is CASSVRAGGYNEQFF. The CDR3, as DNA: TGTGCCAGCAGCGTCAGAGCGGGGGGGTACAATGAGCAGTTCTTC. The full variable domain, with the rest looked up from reference TRBV9 and TRBJ2-1, is DSGVTQTPKHLITATGQRVTLRCSPRSGDLSVYWYQQSLDQGLQFLIQYYNGEERAKGNILERFSAQQFPDLHSELNLSSLELGDSALYFCASSVRAGGYNEQFFGPGTRLTVL.